These 32 T cell receptor beta chains share one sample of origin, sequenced in a study of glioma-infiltrating T cells. Amplification of TCR alpha and beta CDR3 regions from RNA used iRepertoire nested multiplex PCR. TCRdb reprocessed the multiplex PCR reads with MiXCR, giving one entry per CDR3 protein. The data show under 200,000 distinct CDR3 sequences, with more than 25% seen just once and roughly 21% held by the top ten. Material for sequencing was glioma tissue, nonneoplastic brain tissue, or PBMCs (not recorded which). Every receptor here comes from a human donor with low-grade glioma or glioblastoma, undergoing nonglioma brain surgery, or in good health (not recorded which).

Many counts were recorded for this clonotype. The chain employs TRBV6-1 and TRBJ2-1; TRBD2 matches at 7 bases. CDR1 MNHNS and CDR2 SASEGT come from the germline V gene. V lost 5 bases and J lost 5; bases outside the gene matches: 9. The CDR3 consists of 15 residues. The CDR3, as DNA: TGTGCCAGCAGTTATCCCAGCGGGGCCAACAATGAGCAGTTCTTC. Its translation: CASSYPSGANNEQFF.

This clonotype was counted ten times or more. The chain uses TRBV2 and TRBJ1-1; D not resolved. This CDR3 region has 12 residues. CDR1 and CDR2 (germline): SNHLY, FYNNEI. The ends were cut back, 2 bases at V and 5 bases at J, with 6 bases in the middle. CDR3 protein: CASSEQETEAFF. CDR3 coding DNA: TGTGCCAGCAGTGAACAGGAAACTGAAGCTTTCTTT.

This clonotype was picked up many times. The gene calls are TRBV5-1 and TRBJ2-7, with D hard to call. From germline, CDR1 is SGHRS and CDR2 YFSETQ. V lost 2 bases and J lost 5, with 11 bases in between. This CDR3 spans 13 amino acids. The CDR3 sequence is CASSFPAAHEQYF. The CDR3 DNA follows: TGCGCCAGCAGCTTTCCCGCAGCCCACGAGCAGTACTTC. Drawing the rest from reference TRBV5-1 and TRBJ2-7, the complete variable domain is KAGVTQTPRYLIKTRGQQVTLSCSPISGHRSVSWYQQTPGQGLQFLFEYFSETQRNKGNFPGRFSGRQFSNSRSEMNVSTLELGDSALYLCASSFPAAHEQYFGPGTRLTVT.

This clonotype was recorded at least ten times. The V call is TRBV27, the J call TRBJ2-7, with D unclear. Germline CDR1 reads MNHEY; CDR2 reads SMNVEV (reference sequence). Trimming pared 2 bases from V and 4 bases from J, leaving 9 bases between. This CDR3 region has 13 residues. The CDR3 DNA follows: TGTGCCAGCAGTTTAAATGACCCTTACGAGCAGTACTTC. Its translation is CASSLNDPYEQYF.

This clonotype was observed many times. The gene calls are TRBV7-9 and TRBJ1-2; 8 positions agree with TRBD1. The CDR3 totals 15 residues. CDR1 is SEHNR and CDR2 is FQNEAQ in the germline V gene (reference sequence). The V segment lost 2 bases and the J segment 0 bases; nucleotides outside the gene matches: 2. For the CDR3, the DNA is TGTGCCAGCAGCTTATCGGGACAGGCTAACTATGGCTACACCTTC. This translates into CASSLSGQANYGYTF.

This clonotype appeared many times. The rearrangement uses TRBV12-3 or TRBV12-4 and TRBJ2-3; D gene unclear. Trimming took off 3 bases at V and 3 bases at J, with 4 bases between the two ends. This CDR3 region has 12 residues. CDR3 nucleotides: TGTGCCAGCAGTTTCCCTACAGATACGCAGTATTTT. It translates to CASSFPTDTQYF.

The chain carries TRBV28 and TRBJ2-5; possibly TRBD1 or TRBD2 for D (5 bases each). The V and J ends lost 6 bases and 5 bases respectively, with 16 bases between them. The length of the CDR3 is 14 residues. The germline CDR1 and CDR2 sequences are MDHEN and SYDVKM. CDR3 sequence: CASRRGSVVETQYF. CDR3 coding DNA: TGTGCCAGCAGGAGGGGCAGTGTCGTGGAGACCCAGTACTTC.

This clonotype was observed a few times. At one end, the junction sequence differs from germline, possibly due to a read error. This chain links TRBV7-9 with TRBJ1-1, with D perhaps matching TRBD1 (6 bases). This CDR3 comprises 16 residues. The V gene's germline CDR1 is SEHNR and CDR2 FQNEAQ (reference sequence). CDR3 DNA sequence: TGTGCCGGCAGCTTGCGGGGGGCGTCACGGAACACTGAAGCTTTCTTT. Protein product: CAGSLRGASRNTEAFF.

There are many counts of this clonotype. The V and J genes are TRBV18 and TRBJ2-5; D remains unclear. This CDR3 comprises 13 residues. Between the trimmed V and J ends, which lost 0 bases and 5 bases, there was a span of 7 bases. From germline, CDR1 is KGHSH and CDR2 LQKENI. The CDR3 bases are TGTGCCAGCTCACCACCATCTTCGGAGACCCAGTACTTC. Translation gives CASSPPSSETQYF.

In this sample, this clonotype turned up many times. V usage is TRBV6-1 and J usage is TRBJ2-5; no firm D call. V lost 6 bases and J lost 2, with 10 bases in between. This CDR3 contains 13 residues. Germline V lookup: CDR1 MNHNS, CDR2 SASEGT. The CDR3 reads CASRLTHQETQYF. The CDR3, as DNA: TGTGCCAGCAGATTGACACATCAAGAGACCCAGTACTTC.

Of note for this clonotype: An end of the junction differs from the germline gene, which may be a read error. V is TRBV15 and J is TRBJ1-5, with D possibly matching TRBD1 (6 bases). The CDR3 is 15 residues long. The germline V gene encodes CDR1 LNHNV and CDR2 YYDKDF (reference sequence). CDR3 residues: CATSREQGAKQPQHF. The DNA for the CDR3 is TGTGCCACCAGCAGAGAACAGGGTGCAAAACAGCCTCAGCATTTT. Full variable domain (remainder filled in from reference TRBV15 and TRBJ1-5): DAMVIQNPRYQVTQFGKPVTLSCSQTLNHNVMYWYQQKSSQAPKLLFHYYDKDFNNEADTPDNFQSRRPNTSFCFLDIRSPGLGDTAMYLCATSREQGAKQPQHFGDGTRLSIL.

This clonotype was seen many times. The chain recombines TRBV2 with TRBJ2-3; 8 nucleotides line up with TRBD1. The V gene end was trimmed by 3 bases and the J gene end by 4 bases; junction bases not matched to a gene: 9. Per germline, CDR1 SNHLY and CDR2 FYNNEI. The length of the CDR3 is 16 residues. This CDR3 is CASSDRTGSPADTQYF. In nucleotides, the CDR3 is TGTGCCAGCAGTGATCGGACAGGGTCTCCAGCAGATACGCAGTATTTT.

The gene calls are TRBV19 and TRBJ2-1; 9 bases line up with TRBD1. The CDR3 contains 15 residues. The V segment lost 5 bases and the J segment 8 bases; nucleotides outside the gene matches: 10. The germline gives CDR1 LNHDA, CDR2 SQIVND (reference sequence). In DNA, the CDR3 is TGTGCCAGTAGTTGGGACAGGGATGGTAGGGATGAGCAGTTCTTC. Its translation: CASSWDRDGRDEQFF.

As for this clonotype: This may be a read error: a much more frequent sequence differs by one nucleotide. The gene calls are TRBV5-4 and TRBJ2-5; D perhaps matches TRBD1 (5 bases). Trimming pared 5 bases from V and 3 bases from J, leaving 14 bases between. The V gene's germline CDR1 is SGHNT and CDR2 YYREEE (reference sequence). This CDR3 has 14 amino acids. This chain's CDR3 is CASRGRAWEETQYF. DNA for the CDR3: TGTGCCAGCAGGGGCAGGGCGTGGGAAGAGACCCAGTACTTC.

In the case of this clonotype: The CDR3 end shows no conserved phenylalanine or tryptophan, and so a read error is likely. The chain couples TRBV19 to TRBJ2-7; possibly TRBD2 for D (6 bases). Germline V gene sequence: CDR1 LNHDA, CDR2 SQIVND (reference sequence). The CDR3 covers 14 residues. V shed 5 bases and J shed 3 bases, with 14 bases lying between them. CDR3 sequence reads: CASSWGLNNYEQYS. The CDR3 DNA reads as TGTGCCAGTAGTTGGGGACTGAACAACTACGAGCAGTACTCC.

This clonotype has ten or more counts. The chain combines TRBV6-2 or TRBV6-3 with TRBJ2-1; D remains unclear. The CDR3 sequence is 15 residues long. V was clipped by 2 bases and J by 2 bases, with 10 bases between them. Germline values: CDR1 MNHEY, CDR2 SVGEGT. The CDR3 protein is CASSYSAFPYNEQFF. The CDR3 nucleotides are TGTGCCAGCAGTTACAGCGCCTTCCCCTACAATGAGCAGTTCTTC.

Concerning this clonotype: A much larger clonotype is one base distant, so this may be a read error. J is TRBJ1-5 and V is TRBV19, with 9 bases matching TRBD1. Germline assignment: CDR1 LNHDA and CDR2 SQIVND (reference sequence). This CDR3 spans 15 amino acids. CDR3 sequence reads: CASTTGGRSSQPQHF. The CDR3 DNA sequence: TGTGCCAGTACGACAGGGGGGAGAAGCAGTCAGCCCCAGCATTTT.

This clonotype appeared many times. V gene TRBV7-2 combines with J gene TRBJ2-3; maybe TRBD1 (6 bases). Trimming stripped 1 base from V and 0 bases from J, with 14 bases between. CDR3 length: 17 residues. The germline V gene has CDR1 SGHTA and CDR2 FQGNSA. As DNA, the CDR3 is TGTGCCAGCAGCTTAGTTCACAGGGTCTTGAGCACAGATACGCAGTATTTT. It is translated as CASSLVHRVLSTDTQYF. The whole variable domain, remainder taken from reference TRBV7-2 and TRBJ2-3, is GAGVSQSPSNKVTEKGKDVELRCDPISGHTALYWYRQSLGQGLEFLIYFQGNSAPDKSGLPSDRFSAERTGGSVSTLTIQRTQQEDSAVYLCASSLVHRVLSTDTQYFGPGTRLTVL.

Of note for this clonotype: A much bigger clone sits one base away, suggesting this may be a read error. The chain is built from TRBV24-1 and TRBJ2-7; D not certain. Per germline, CDR1 KGHDR and CDR2 SFDVKD. This CDR3 region has 15 residues. CDR3 amino acids: CAISDRLEALRGQYF. For the CDR3, the DNA is TGTGCCATCAGTGATCGTTTAGAAGCACTACGAGGGCAGTACTTC.

This clonotype was seen many times. V gene TRBV18 combines with J gene TRBJ1-6; D not certain. The V and J ends lost 6 bases and 7 bases respectively, with 10 bases between them. Germline CDR1 reads KGHSH; CDR2 reads LQKENI. This CDR3 has 13 amino acids. CDR3 coding DNA: TGTGCCAGCTCCCCGACGGGGAATTCACCCCTCCACTTT. It is translated as CASSPTGNSPLHF.

This clonotype was detected many times. The genes are TRBV6-2 or TRBV6-3 and TRBJ2-2, with TRBD1 matching over 10 bases. The germline CDR1 and CDR2 sequences are MNHEY and SVGEGT. V trimming: 6 bases; J trimming: 7 bases; junction bases outside the gene matches: 5. The CDR3 extends over 14 amino acids. The CDR3 DNA follows: TGTGCCAGCAGCCCCGGGACAGGGGTCGGGGAGCTGTTTTTT. Translation: CASSPGTGVGELFF.

This clonotype was seen at least ten times. V usage is TRBV20-1 and J usage is TRBJ2-5; 9 bases are shared with TRBD2. J lost 4 bases, V lost 5 bases, and 8 bases had no gene match. This CDR3 comprises 14 residues. Germline V CDR1 and CDR2: DFQATT, SNEGSKA (reference sequence). CDR3 DNA: TGCAGTGCTTCATGGTGGCGGGAGGGAGAGACCCAGTACTTC. This translates into CSASWWREGETQYF.

As regards this clonotype: A read error may be the cause here, since a much bigger clone is one base away. The conserved final phenylalanine or tryptophan is absent from the CDR3, which likely points to a read error. The genes are TRBV3-1 and TRBJ2-7, with TRBD1 matching 9 bases. The CDR3 extends over 14 amino acids. V gave up 6 bases and J gave up 3 bases; unmatched junction bases: 6. Germline V CDR1 and CDR2: LGHDT, YNNKEL (reference sequence). The DNA for the CDR3 is TGTGCCAGCAGGCGGGACAGGGCGGTCTACGAGCAGTACATC. Protein product: CASRRDRAVYEQYI.

The chain uses TRBV27 and TRBJ1-1; no definite D call. Germline CDR1 is MNHEY and CDR2 is SMNVEV (reference sequence). This CDR3 comprises 13 residues. V lost 2 bases to trimming and J lost 8 bases, with 12 bases between them. For the CDR3, the DNA is TGTGCCAGCAGTTTAACTCCAGGAAAAGAAGCTTTCTTT. It translates to CASSLTPGKEAFF.

Ten or more counts support this clonotype. J is TRBJ2-5 and V is TRBV20-1; 8 bases align to TRBD1. The junction had 2 bases not matched to a gene; V was cut back by 6 bases and J by 2 bases. CDR3 length equals 12 residues. Germline V CDR1 and CDR2: DFQATT, SNEGSKA (reference sequence). As DNA, the CDR3 is TGCAGTGCCCGGACAGGGCAAGAGACCCAGTACTTC. Its protein product is CSARTGQETQYF.

As concerns this clonotype: A clone one base away is much larger, so this may be a read error. This chain joins TRBV4-2 and TRBJ2-7, with D perhaps matching TRBD1 (6 bases). Trimming took 2 bases from V and 0 from J, leaving 11 bases between them. CDR1 is LGHNA, CDR2 YNFKEQ, per germline. The CDR3 is 15 residues long. The DNA of the CDR3 is TGTGCCAGCAGCCAAAACGGACAGCCCTCCTACGAGCAGTACTTC. The encoded protein is CASSQNGQPSYEQYF.

Note on this clonotype: A much larger clone differs by one base, so this may be a read error. The rearrangement uses TRBV7-3 and TRBJ2-7, with D perhaps TRBD2 (6 bases). Germline V gives CDR1 SGHTA, CDR2 FQGTGA. The CDR3 covers 13 residues. The CDR3: CASSQAEGWEEYF. The CDR3 bases are TGCGCCAGCAGCCAGGCTGAGGGATGGGAGGAGTACTTC. Complete variable domain (other parts from reference TRBV7-3 and TRBJ2-7): GAGVSQTPSNKVTEKGKYVELRCDPISGHTALYWYRQSLGQGPEFLIYFQGTGAADDSGLPNDRFFAVRPEGSVSTLKIQRTERGDSAVYLCASSQAEGWEEYFGPGTRLTVT.

As concerns this clonotype: In this CDR3 the conserved last residue, phenylalanine or tryptophan, is missing, so a read error is likely. This rearrangement joins TRBV6-1 to TRBJ2-1, with a possible D match to TRBD2 (6 bases). Germline V CDR1 and CDR2: MNHNS, SASEGT. Trimming removed 10 bases from V and 7 bases from J, with 20 bases in between. This CDR3 is built from 14 residues. The CDR3 sequence is CATRGTGAQNEQFI. The CDR3 DNA reads TGTGCCACACGAGGGACTGGCGCTCAAAATGAGCAGTTCATC.

Concerning this clonotype: This clone may be a read error of a much larger clone one base away. This chain joins TRBV19 and TRBJ2-1; D call uncertain. The CDR3 totals 12 residues. Germline assignment: CDR1 LNHDA and CDR2 SQIVND (reference sequence). CDR3 amino acids: CVSSDNYNEQFF. CDR3 nucleotide sequence: TGTGTCAGTAGTGATAACTACAATGAGCAGTTCTTC. The variable domain in full, completed from reference TRBV19 and TRBJ2-1, reads DGGITQSPKYLFRKEGQNVTLSCEQNLNHDAMYWYRQDPGQGLRLIYYSQIVNDFQKGDIAEGYSVSREKKESFPLTVTSAQKNPTAFYLCVSSDNYNEQFFGPGTRLTVL.

On this clonotype itself: A much larger clone is a single base away; this may be a read error. As the CDR3 is not closed by the conserved phenylalanine or tryptophan, this likely results from a read error. This chain joins TRBV6-2 or TRBV6-3 and TRBJ2-1, with TRBD2 matching 7 bases. The CDR3 loop spans 16 amino acids. From germline, CDR1 is MNHEY and CDR2 SVGEGT. V shed 10 bases, J shed 0 bases, and the junction held 12 bases outside the gene matches. The CDR3 nucleotides read TGTGCCACAACCAAATATAGCGGGCGCTCCTACAATGAGCAGTTCCTC. Translation: CATTKYSGRSYNEQFL.

This clonotype has ten or more counts. This chain uses TRBV4-3 with TRBJ2-7, with 8 nucleotides matching TRBD2. Germline V lookup: CDR1 LGHNA, CDR2 YSLEER. The CDR3 contains 15 residues. The ends lost 3 bases at V and 0 bases at J; junction bases unmatched: 4. Here the CDR3 DNA reads TGCGCCAGCAGCCAGTCGAGCGGGAGCTCCTACGAGCAGTACTTC. It encodes CASSQSSGSSYEQYF.

This clonotype was observed many times. The genes are TRBV2 and TRBJ2-3; 8 bases are a match to TRBD2. The CDR3 covers 15 residues. V lost 7 bases and J lost 5; bases outside the gene matches: 11. The germline CDR1 and CDR2 sequences are SNHLY and FYNNEI. CDR3 nucleotide sequence: TGTGCCAGCACCCCAGCGGGAGTTGGAAAAGATACGCAGTATTTT. Protein: CASTPAGVGKDTQYF.